The next 4 T cell receptor beta chains were all read from a single sample in a study of blood T cell repertoires in COVID-19. Repertoires were generated with immunoSEQ multiplex PCR, while TCRdb's copy carries only in-frame clones and drops some. The sample carries about 140,000 clones, about 86% recorded once. Sequences were obtained from peripheral blood. Source of these receptors: an older woman with acute or convalescent COVID-19.

The chain joins TRBV11-3 to TRBJ2-7; 9 bases fit TRBD2. V gave up 0 bases and J gave up 7 bases; unmatched junction bases: 10. This CDR3 is 16 amino acids long. Germline V gives CDR1 SGHNT, CDR2 YENEEA. CDR3 coding DNA: TGTGCCAGCAGCTTAGATTCTGCGGGAGGGGAGCGGGAGCAGTACTTC. Protein sequence: CASSLDSAGGEREQYF.

This clone was seen a handful of times. The same CDR3 is also encoded by other DNA sequences in this sample. V is TRBV28 and J is TRBJ1-1; TRBD1 matches at 7 bases. From germline, CDR1 is MDHEN and CDR2 SYDVKM. The CDR3 extends over 14 amino acids. Trimming removed 3 bases from V and 1 base from J; junction bases left unmatched: 2. The chain's CDR3 is CASSLGQRNTEAFF. In nucleotides, the CDR3 is TGTGCCAGCAGTTTGGGACAGAGGAACACTGAAGCTTTCTTT.

This sequence joins TRBV19 and TRBJ1-5, with 7 bases aligning to TRBD1. Germline loops: CDR1 LNHDA, CDR2 SQIVND (reference sequence). The V and J ends lost 1 base and 2 bases, in that order; junction bases with no gene match: 5. The CDR3 has 16 amino acids. This CDR3 is CASSIVKGAGNQPQHF. The CDR3 DNA follows: TGTGCCAGTAGTATAGTAAAGGGGGCCGGCAATCAGCCCCAGCATTTT.

The genes are TRBV19 and TRBJ2-1; 7 bases line up with TRBD2. The CDR3 is made up of 16 amino acids. CDR1 and CDR2 from the germline V gene are LNHDA and SQIVND (reference sequence). Losses at the gene ends were 1 base for V and 3 bases for J; bases not matched to a gene: 6. The CDR3 is CASSIGSSGIYNEQFF. CDR3 coding DNA: TGTGCCAGTAGTATAGGATCCAGCGGGATCTACAATGAGCAGTTCTTC.